The sample holds a few counts of the clone carrying this T cell receptor (beta chain). Sequenced by immunoSEQ multiplex PCR; TCRdb stores in-frame clones only, minus some. The repertoire holds about 370,000 clones, with approximately 88% as singletons. V shed 4 bases, J shed 5 bases, and the junction held 7 bases outside the gene matches. Germline V gene lookup returns CDR1 SNHLY and CDR2 FYNNEI. This CDR3 region has 14 residues. The data are from a study of blood T cell repertoires in COVID-19. The chain is built from TRBV2 and TRBJ2-7, with TRBD2 matching over 8 bases. The material sequenced was peripheral blood. The receptor was isolated from a woman aged 25 to 39 with COVID-19, enrolled during active disease. The CDR3 coding sequence is TGTGCCAGCAGTGTTGGGGCGGGAGGCAACGAGCAGTACGTC. It is translated as CASSVGAGGNEQYV.